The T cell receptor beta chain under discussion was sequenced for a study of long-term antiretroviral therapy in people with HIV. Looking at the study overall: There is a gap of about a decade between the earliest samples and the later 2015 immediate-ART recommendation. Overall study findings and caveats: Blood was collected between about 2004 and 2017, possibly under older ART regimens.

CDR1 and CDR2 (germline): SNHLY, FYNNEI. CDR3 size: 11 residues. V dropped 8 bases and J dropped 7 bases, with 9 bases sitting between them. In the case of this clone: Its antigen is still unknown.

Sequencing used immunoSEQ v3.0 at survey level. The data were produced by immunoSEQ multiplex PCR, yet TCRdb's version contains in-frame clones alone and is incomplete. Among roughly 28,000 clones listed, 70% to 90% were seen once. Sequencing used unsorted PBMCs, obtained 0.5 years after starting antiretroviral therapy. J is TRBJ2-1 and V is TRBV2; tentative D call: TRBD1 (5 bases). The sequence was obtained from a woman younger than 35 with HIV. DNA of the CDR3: TGTGCCAGCCGCAGGGTAAATGAGCAGTTCTTC. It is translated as CASRRVNEQFF.